This T cell receptor (beta chain) was captured by sequencing in a study of identical twins. A universal primer site came from template switching; cDNA carried unique molecular identifiers. One entry per CDR3 protein results from TCRdb running MiXCR on the 5' RACE reads. The sample has about 220,000 distinct CDR3 sequences; less than 8% are singletons. This clonotype has ten or more counts. Antigen: not known. Regarding the study as a whole: Model-predicted out-of-frame TCR alpha sharing fell below observed values in monozygotic twins. For cord blood, abundant beta clonotypes had fewer insertions, unlike memory repertoires, which showed none.

This CDR3 spans 14 amino acids. Germline CDR1 and CDR2: SGHTA and FQGNSA. The V end was cut by 1 base, the J end by 14 bases, with 18 bases between. The same sample was also studied in work on yellow fever vaccine responses in identical twins.

The source of this sequence is a woman between 18 and 30 years old in good health. The V call is TRBV7-2, the J call TRBJ2-1, with D perhaps TRBD2 (6 bases). The material sequenced was memory (CD45RO+) T cells sorted from blood. The CDR3 spells CASSLEVGSVFKFF. Here the CDR3 DNA reads TGTGCCAGCAGCTTAGAAGTCGGGAGTGTATTTAAGTTCTTC.